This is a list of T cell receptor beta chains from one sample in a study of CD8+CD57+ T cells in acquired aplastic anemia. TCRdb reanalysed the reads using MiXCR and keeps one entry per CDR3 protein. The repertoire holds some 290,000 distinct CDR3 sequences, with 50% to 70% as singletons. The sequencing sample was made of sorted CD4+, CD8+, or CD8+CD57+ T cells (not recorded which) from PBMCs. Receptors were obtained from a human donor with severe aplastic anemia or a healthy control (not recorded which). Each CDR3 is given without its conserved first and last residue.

SARVPAGLNYEQY	TRBV20-1	TRBJ2-7
ASTRWGAHEQY	TRBV7-2	TRBJ2-7
ASSARLAEAQY	TRBV9	TRBJ2-5
ASSKRDSYNEQF	TRBV25-1	TRBJ2-1
ASTLTGTGELF	TRBV5-5	TRBJ2-2
ASSLWGADGNTIY	TRBV5-1	TRBJ1-3
ASSYADRVDGYT	TRBV6-6	TRBJ1-2
SARDGGDPTETQY	TRBV20-1	TRBJ2-5
SARPRESSYNSPLH	TRBV20-1	TRBJ1-6
SALRQGHQETQY	TRBV20-1	TRBJ2-5
ASSQSDRDSQETQY	TRBV5-6	TRBJ2-5
ASSQLATGAEAF	TRBV3-1	TRBJ1-1
ASSGGVGVWDTEAF	TRBV7-9	TRBJ1-1
AASAGDRYEQY	TRBV10-3	TRBJ2-7
ASSPETSGETQY	TRBV7-9	TRBJ2-5
ATSRDPQSYNSPLH	TRBV15	TRBJ1-6
ASSPEERSEQF	TRBV9	TRBJ2-1
STKQPGGQGEETQY	TRBV20-1	TRBJ2-5
ATSRTGTPAYEQY	TRBV15	TRBJ2-7
ASSSQSGSGEQF	TRBV11-3	TRBJ2-1
ASSVAGLPTGELF	TRBV9	TRBJ2-2
ASSRNFGRYTGELF	TRBV5-1	TRBJ2-2
ASSLVANRAF	TRBV5-6	TRBJ1-1
ASSPTSGASTDTQY	TRBV12-3/TRBV12-4	TRBJ2-3
SARDRGLGRTGELF	TRBV20-1	TRBJ2-2
ASSPPGLAGGNYEQY	TRBV18	TRBJ2-7
ASSLGDRAKPQH	TRBV12-3/TRBV12-4	TRBJ1-5
SVEETSGGYNEQF	TRBV29-1	TRBJ2-1
SAFGTQETQY	TRBV20-1	TRBJ2-5
ASSSLRDRPTEAF	TRBV19	TRBJ1-1
ASSAGPGQSSNYGYT	TRBV9	TRBJ1-2
ATTGASNQPQH	TRBV10-3	TRBJ1-5
ATSEGQGIGYGYT	TRBV24-1	TRBJ1-2
ASIKTGKETQY	TRBV12-3/TRBV12-4	TRBJ2-5
ASSSHPNTEAF	TRBV12-3/TRBV12-4	TRBJ1-1
ASSLGGARGANVLT	TRBV5-1	TRBJ2-6
SVGDAASEAF	TRBV29-1	TRBJ1-1
ASSEGSLYICSANYNEQF	TRBV10-1	TRBJ2-1
ATSDPGTISTDTQY	TRBV24-1	TRBJ2-3
ASRDGTYYGYT	TRBV2	TRBJ1-2
ASSVIVRNEQY	TRBV9	TRBJ2-7
AWTLGDRMNTEAF	TRBV30	TRBJ1-1
RVVGGASDTQY	TRBV29-1	TRBJ2-3
ASSEAPGQGMTQY	TRBV7-3	TRBJ2-5
ASSSSGVRFNEQF	TRBV19	TRBJ2-1
ATSKRLVSDTGELF	TRBV15	TRBJ2-2
ASSHGAGQGGSYEQY	TRBV9	TRBJ2-7
ASSSGTRSVNEQF	TRBV2	TRBJ2-1
ASSPLAGEIYEQY	TRBV11-2	TRBJ2-7
SASYWGADTDTQY	TRBV20-1	TRBJ2-3